This entry is about one TCR beta chain. The germline V gene has CDR1 SGHRS and CDR2 YFSETQ. CDR3 length: 15 amino acids. The ends were cut back, 3 bases at V and 4 bases at J, with 14 bases in the middle. The Seattle patients joined while their infection was active and were tracked longitudinally afterward. This specimen comes from a study of blood T cell repertoires in COVID-19. For the study at large: Italy, Spain and the United States were the sources of the convalescent and acute COVID-19 samples. PBMCs, B-cell-depleted T cells, or T cells were the source of the cDNA or gDNA that made up the material.

In the original processing: From reference gene primer amplification, estimates of nucleated cell counts were derived. The method was immunoSEQ multiplex PCR; TCRdb's version includes in-frame clones alone and lacks a portion of them. That table gives V, J and clone size, and the DNA gave D and trimming. Of under 200,000 clones in the sample, around four fifths are singletons; the top ten hold around 8%. The sample taken for sequencing was peripheral blood. The sequence was obtained from a woman over 75 with COVID-19, enrolled during active disease. V gene TRBV5-1 combines with J gene TRBJ2-1; no reliable D call. The CDR3 is CASSSDGTRYNEQFF. CDR3 nucleotide sequence: TGCGCCAGCAGCTCAGATGGTACCCGATACAATGAGCAGTTCTTC.